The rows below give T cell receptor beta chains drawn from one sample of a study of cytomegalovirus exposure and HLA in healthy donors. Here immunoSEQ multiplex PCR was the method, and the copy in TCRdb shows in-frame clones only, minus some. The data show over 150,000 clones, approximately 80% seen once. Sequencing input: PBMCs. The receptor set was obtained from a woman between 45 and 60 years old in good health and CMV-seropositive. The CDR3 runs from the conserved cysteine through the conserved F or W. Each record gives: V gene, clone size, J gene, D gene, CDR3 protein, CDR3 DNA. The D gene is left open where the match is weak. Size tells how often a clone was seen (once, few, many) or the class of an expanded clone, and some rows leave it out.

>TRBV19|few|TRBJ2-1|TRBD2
CASSPGAGGYSYNEQFF
TGTGCCAGTAGTCCCGGAGCGGGAGGATATTCCTACAATGAGCAGTTCTTC
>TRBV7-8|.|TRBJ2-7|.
CASSFSTTNEQYF
TGTGCCAGCAGCTTTTCGACAACCAACGAGCAGTACTTC
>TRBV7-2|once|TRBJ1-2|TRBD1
CASSSQTGIDGYTF
TGTGCCAGCAGCTCACAGACAGGGATAGATGGCTACACCTTC
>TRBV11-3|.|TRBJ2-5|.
CASSLIGRGREETQYF
TGTGCCAGCAGCTTAATCGGAAGGGGGAGAGAAGAGACCCAGTACTTC
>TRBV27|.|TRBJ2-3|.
CASSFAVTDTQYF
TGTGCCAGCAGTTTCGCGGTCACAGATACGCAGTATTTT
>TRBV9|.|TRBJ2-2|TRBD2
CASSVVGGDTGELFF
TGTGCCAGCAGCGTAGTGGGGGGGGACACCGGGGAGCTGTTTTTT
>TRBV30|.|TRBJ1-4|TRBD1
CAWKPQTGEEGEKLFF
TGTGCCTGGAAGCCCCAAACAGGGGAGGAGGGTGAAAAACTGTTTTTT
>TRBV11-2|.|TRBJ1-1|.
CASSPPGSTEAFF
TGTGCCAGCAGCCCGCCGGGGAGCACTGAAGCTTTCTTT
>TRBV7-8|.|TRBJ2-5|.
CASSGQATLQETQYF
TGTGCCAGCAGCGGGCAGGCTACCTTACAAGAGACCCAGTACTTC
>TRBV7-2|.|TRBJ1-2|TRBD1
CASSLAGQYGYTF
TGTGCCAGCAGCTTAGCGGGACAGTATGGCTACACCTTC
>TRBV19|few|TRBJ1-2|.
CASNPRRANYGYTF
TGTGCCAGTAACCCTCGGAGAGCCAACTATGGCTACACCTTC
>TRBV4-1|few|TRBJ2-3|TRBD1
CASSLRQGVTDTQYF
TGCGCCAGCAGCCTCAGACAGGGGGTCACAGATACGCAGTATTTT
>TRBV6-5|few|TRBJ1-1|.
CASSRNLGGPEAFF
TGTGCCAGCAGTCGTAACCTTGGGGGCCCTGAAGCTTTCTTT